The 28 T cell receptor beta chains in this list originate from one sample, sequenced in a study of T cell responses to AZD1222 COVID-19 vaccine. Profiling relied on immunoSEQ multiplex PCR, and the TCRdb table lists in-frame clones only, not all of them. The sample holds about 50,000 clones; approximately 89% are singletons and the top ten take under 15%. The sample was peripheral blood, taken on day 0 of AZD1222 vaccination. The receptor set was obtained from an adult in good health.

V and J are TRBV6-2 or TRBV6-3 and TRBJ2-1, with D possibly being TRBD2 (6 bases). Looked up from germline, CDR1 is MNHEY and CDR2 is SVGEGT. V was cut by 5 bases and J by 9 bases, with 23 bases left in between. The CDR3 contains 16 residues. DNA of the CDR3: TGTGCCAGCAGTCTGGGGACTCCTGTACAACGCACTGAGCAGTTCTTC. It specifies CASSLGTPVQRTEQFF.

The CDR3 DNA reads as TGTGCCACCAGTTCGGAGGGAGGAAACACAGATACGCAGTATTTT. Amino acid sequence: CATSSEGGNTDTQYF. The genes are TRBV24-1 and TRBJ2-3; a possible D gene is TRBD2 (6 bases). Trimming took off 6 bases at V and 2 bases at J, with 14 bases between the two ends. The CDR3 extends over 15 amino acids. Germline values: CDR1 KGHDR, CDR2 SFDVKD.

The V call is TRBV6-1, the J call TRBJ2-3; no clear D. The germline V and J ends were trimmed by 0 bases and 0 bases, with 4 bases remaining between them. The CDR3 sequence is 14 residues long. The germline CDR1 and CDR2 sequences are MNHNS and SASEGT. The CDR3 sequence: CASSEAGSTDTQYF. The CDR3 DNA reads as TGTGCCAGCAGTGAAGCCGGTAGCACAGATACGCAGTATTTT.

This clone showed up just once. The chain carries TRBV7-2 and TRBJ2-7; TRBD2 matches 16 bases. CDR1 and CDR2 (germline): SGHTA, FQGNSA. There are 17 residues in the CDR3. With 5 bases clipped from V and 4 bases from J, the junction kept 8 bases outside the gene matches. CDR3 protein: CASSVTGLAGGRYEQYF. Written as DNA, the CDR3 is TGTGCCAGCAGCGTGACGGGACTAGCGGGAGGGAGGTACGAGCAGTACTTC.

V usage is TRBV20-1 and J usage is TRBJ2-7; D is ambiguous. The CDR3 sequence is 14 residues long. The germline V gene encodes CDR1 DFQATT and CDR2 SNEGSKA (reference sequence). Trimming removed 3 bases at V and 1 base at J, with 13 bases between. CDR3 in amino acids: CSASTFTPSYEQYF. For the CDR3, the DNA is TGCAGTGCTAGTACCTTCACTCCTTCCTACGAGCAGTACTTC.

There are a few counts of this clone. V gene TRBV24-1 combines with J gene TRBJ2-1, with D unresolved. The germline V and J ends were trimmed by 3 bases and 8 bases, with 4 bases remaining between them. The CDR3 is 11 residues long. Looked up from germline, CDR1 is KGHDR and CDR2 is SFDVKD. The CDR3 sequence: CATSDGDEQFF. CDR3 DNA: TGTGCCACCAGTGATGGCGATGAGCAGTTCTTC.

J is TRBJ2-5 and V is TRBV9; D not resolved. The CDR3 contains 14 residues. V lost 4 bases and J lost 5, with 15 bases in between. Germline CDR1 is SGDLS and CDR2 is YYNGEE. CDR3: CASSPSILKETQYF. CDR3 DNA sequence: TGTGCCAGCAGCCCCTCAATACTGAAGGAGACCCAGTACTTC.

This chain links TRBV2 with TRBJ2-3; perhaps D is TRBD1 or TRBD2 (6 bases each). Trimming shortened V by 7 bases and J by 6 bases, and 11 bases separated the two germline ends. Germline CDR1 and CDR2: SNHLY and FYNNEI. The CDR3 runs to 12 residues. The chain's CDR3 is CASNTGTDTQYF. The DNA of the CDR3 is TGTGCCAGCAACACAGGGACTGATACGCAGTATTTT.

The chain recombines TRBV5-1 with TRBJ2-1; possibly TRBD2 for D (5 bases). Germline V gene sequence: CDR1 SGHRS, CDR2 YFSETQ. The CDR3 consists of 15 residues. V was shortened by 1 base and J by 7 bases, with 15 bases between the two germline ends. The CDR3 region is CASSLPGNGWNEQFF. As DNA, the CDR3 is TGCGCCAGCAGCTTGCCGGGGAATGGGTGGAATGAGCAGTTCTTC.

The gene calls are TRBV19 and TRBJ2-1, with 11 positions matching TRBD2. The CDR3 has 14 amino acids. Germline CDR1 and CDR2: LNHDA and SQIVND (reference sequence). V gave up 10 bases and J gave up 8 bases; unmatched junction bases: 10. The CDR3 DNA reads as TGTGCCACTGGACTAGCGGGTGGTCTCGATGAGCAGTTCTTC. Translating it yields CATGLAGGLDEQFF.

Judged by abundance, this clone is medium-sized. DNA of the CDR3: TGTGCCAGCAGTGAGGGGTGGGACACAACCTTCAATCAGCCCCAGCATTTT. It yields the protein CASSEGWDTTFNQPQHF. The V call is TRBV2, the J call TRBJ1-5; weak D call: TRBD1 (6 bases). CDR1 and CDR2 (germline): SNHLY, FYNNEI. The CDR3 spans 17 residues. With 3 bases removed from V and 3 bases from J, the gap between germline ends came to 18 bases.

This clone is a singleton in its sample. The rearrangement links TRBV19 to TRBJ2-2; TRBD2 might be the D (6 bases). V lost 4 bases, J lost 3 bases, and 9 bases lay in between. In germline, CDR1 is LNHDA, CDR2 SQIVND (reference sequence). CDR3 length: 14 residues. CDR3 loop: CASSTGTYTGELFF. For the CDR3, the DNA is TGTGCCAGTAGTACCGGGACTTACACCGGGGAGCTGTTTTTT.

The genes are TRBV27 and TRBJ1-6, with 9 bases matching TRBD1. The CDR3 spans 15 residues. V dropped 5 bases and J dropped 6; count of bases not matched to a gene: 5. Germline CDR1 reads MNHEY; CDR2 reads SMNVEV (reference sequence). The CDR3 reads CASSPWTGVNSPLHF. The DNA for the CDR3 is TGTGCCAGCAGTCCCTGGACAGGGGTTAATTCACCCCTCCACTTT.

This clone showed up just once. V usage is TRBV6-5 and J usage is TRBJ2-7, with D tentatively TRBD1 or TRBD2 (7 bases each). Germline CDR1 reads MNHEY; CDR2 reads SVGAGI. This CDR3 has 11 amino acids. CDR3 sequence (DNA): TGTTCGACGGGGAGGGGGCACGAGCAGTACTTC. Protein sequence: CSTGRGHEQYF.

V and J are TRBV5-5 and TRBJ2-1, with D unresolved. Germline CDR1 reads SGHKS; CDR2 reads YYEKEE (reference sequence). This CDR3 has 18 amino acids. The ends were cut back, 5 bases at V and 3 bases at J, with 24 bases in the middle. CDR3 DNA: TGTGCCAGCAGTAGACATCCGACGAGACTTTTTGGCTACAATGAGCAGTTCTTC. Its translation: CASSRHPTRLFGYNEQFF.

The gene calls are TRBV19 and TRBJ2-1; 10 bases line up with TRBD2. Germline CDR1 and CDR2: LNHDA and SQIVND (reference sequence). The CDR3 is 16 residues long. The V and J ends lost 3 bases and 5 bases, in that order; junction bases with no gene match: 7. The DNA for the CDR3 is TGTGCCAGTAGTATCTCACTAGCGGGATTAAACAATGAGCAGTTCTTC. Its protein product is CASSISLAGLNNEQFF. Full variable domain (missing parts from reference TRBV19 and TRBJ2-1): DGGITQSPKYLFRKEGQNVTLSCEQNLNHDAMYWYRQDPGQGLRLIYYSQIVNDFQKGDIAEGYSVSREKKESFPLTVTSAQKNPTAFYLCASSISLAGLNNEQFFGPGTRLTVL.

V and J are TRBV11-2 and TRBJ2-5; D possibly corresponds to TRBD2 (5 bases). The V end lost 1 base, the J end lost 5 bases, and 11 bases lay between the germline ends. The CDR3 spans 14 residues. Germline loops: CDR1 SGHAT, CDR2 FQNNGV. The CDR3 sequence: CASSLGWGEETQYF. For the CDR3, the DNA is TGTGCCAGCAGCTTAGGGTGGGGAGAGGAGACCCAGTACTTC.

The chain combines TRBV30 with TRBJ2-5; D is unresolved. This CDR3 has 15 residues. The V gene's germline CDR1 is GTSNPN and CDR2 SVGIG (reference sequence). The V gene lost 2 bases and the J gene lost 5 bases, with 18 bases spanning the gap. This CDR3 reads CAWSTRRGTGETQYF. DNA for the CDR3: TGTGCCTGGAGTACCCGGCGTGGTACCGGGGAGACCCAGTACTTC.

This chain connects TRBV6-5 to TRBJ1-5; D gene unclear. CDR3 length: 15 residues. V lost 0 bases to trimming and J lost 1 base, with 7 bases between them. Germline-derived CDR1 and CDR2 are MNHEY and SVGAGI. The CDR3 is CASSYSLQSNQPQHF. The CDR3 region has the DNA TGTGCCAGCAGTTACTCCCTACAGAGCAATCAGCCCCAGCATTTT.

The chain carries TRBV19 and TRBJ1-5; maybe TRBD1 (5 bases). The CDR3 runs to 15 residues. Germline V gives CDR1 LNHDA, CDR2 SQIVND (reference sequence). V was trimmed by 5 bases and J by 4 bases, leaving 15 bases between them. For the CDR3, the DNA is TGTGCCAGTAGTCCGACGGGGGGTGGTAATCAGCCCCAGCATTTT. Translated: CASSPTGGGNQPQHF.

J is TRBJ1-2 and V is TRBV5-5; perhaps TRBD1 as D (5 bases). The germline gives CDR1 SGHKS, CDR2 YYEKEE (reference sequence). The CDR3 is made up of 17 amino acids. Trimming stripped 0 bases from V and 4 bases from J, with 19 bases between. The CDR3 coding sequence is TGTGCCAGCAGCTTGGAGGGACGGTCACTGGGGCGCTATGGCTACACCTTC. It codes for CASSLEGRSLGRYGYTF.

The rearrangement links TRBV7-2 to TRBJ2-3; D ambiguous. Germline CDR1 SGHTA, CDR2 FQGNSA. Trimming shortened V by 2 bases and J by 0 bases, and 6 bases separated the two germline ends. This CDR3 is built from 14 residues. Written as DNA, the CDR3 is TGTGCCAGCAGCTTAACGACTAGCACAGATACGCAGTATTTT. Protein: CASSLTTSTDTQYF.

V usage is TRBV3-1 (or the pseudogene TRBV3-2) and J usage is TRBJ1-2, with TRBD1 as a possible D gene (6 bases). Per germline, CDR1 LGHDT and CDR2 YNNKEL (reference sequence). V shed 4 bases and J shed 5 bases, with 14 bases lying between them. This CDR3 contains 14 residues. In nucleotides, the CDR3 is TGTGCCAGCAGCCCTGGGGGGGGCGTGTATGGCTACACCTTC. Translated, it gives CASSPGGGVYGYTF.

This clone came up once. The chain uses TRBV7-6 and TRBJ2-1; 8 bases are shared with TRBD2. Germline V lookup: CDR1 SGHVS, CDR2 FNYEAQ. The CDR3 covers 16 residues. The V and J ends lost 5 bases and 6 bases, in that order; junction bases with no gene match: 12. The DNA for the CDR3 is TGTGCCAGCAGCCCGAGACTAGCGATCTCATTCAATGAGCAGTTCTTC. Protein sequence: CASSPRLAISFNEQFF.

V is TRBV11-2 and J is TRBJ2-1; 7 nucleotides line up with TRBD2. CDR3 size: 15 residues. The V gene end was trimmed by 5 bases and the J gene end by 2 bases; junction bases not matched to a gene: 6. Germline values: CDR1 SGHAT, CDR2 FQNNGV. In DNA form, the CDR3 reads TGTGCCAGCAGCCCCGGGAGGCTCACCTACAATGAGCAGTTCTTC. As protein: CASSPGRLTYNEQFF.

The J gene is TRBJ2-3, the V gene TRBV27, with D perhaps TRBD2 (6 bases). The CDR3 consists of 16 residues. The germline V gene has CDR1 MNHEY and CDR2 SMNVEV (reference sequence). V was cut by 0 bases and J by 7 bases, with 17 bases left in between. The CDR3 DNA is TGTGCCAGCAGTTTATCGTCCAGCGGGTCGATAAATACGCAGTATTTT. This gives the protein CASSLSSSGSINTQYF.

V usage is TRBV14 and J usage is TRBJ2-1, with D perhaps TRBD1 (6 bases). Germline lookup yields CDR1 SGHDN and CDR2 FVKESK. V gave up 2 bases and J gave up 0 bases, with 20 bases separating them. This CDR3 is 19 amino acids long. In nucleotides, the CDR3 is TGTGCCAGCAGCCAAAACTATCCAGGGGCCCCGGGCTCCTACAATGAGCAGTTCTTC. Protein sequence: CASSQNYPGAPGSYNEQFF.

The rearrangement joins TRBV5-4 to TRBJ2-1, with 9 bases lining up with TRBD2. This CDR3 contains 17 residues. Germline V gene data show CDR1 as SGHNT and CDR2 as YYREEE (reference sequence). Unmatched junction bases numbered 4, after V lost 0 bases and J lost 0 bases. This CDR3 is CASSLGIAGDSYNEQFF. As DNA, the CDR3 is TGTGCCAGCAGCTTGGGAATAGCGGGAGACTCCTACAATGAGCAGTTCTTC.